This T cell receptor beta chain was sequenced for a study of blood T cell repertoires in COVID-19. Per the germline V gene, CDR1 is SSHAT and CDR2 is FNYEAQ (reference sequence). V lost 4 bases and J lost 0; bases outside the gene matches: 6. The length of the CDR3 is 18 residues. Profiled with immunoSEQ multiplex PCR; TCRdb holds only in-frame clones, not every one. The profile shows 110,000 to 150,000 clones, 84% of them singletons. Those who participated ranged in age from roughly 18 to 90 years and resided in 20 to 30 US areas. This clonotype was obtained from a man aged 35 to 55 with acute COVID-19. The chain employs TRBV7-7 and TRBJ2-2; 12 bases line up with TRBD2. Sequenced material: PBMCs or T cells enriched from blood (not recorded which). CDR3 sequence reads: CASSWGLAGNTNTGELFF. In DNA form, the CDR3 reads TGTGCCAGCAGCTGGGGACTAGCGGGTAACACGAACACCGGGGAGCTGTTTTTT. The full variable domain, completed using reference TRBV7-7 and TRBJ2-2, is GAGVSQSPRYKVTKRGQDVTLRCDPISSHATLYWYQQALGQGPEFLTYFNYEAQPDKSGLPSDRFSAERPEGSISTLTIQRTEQRDSAMYRCASSWGLAGNTNTGELFFGEGSRLTVL.